This T cell receptor (beta chain) emerged from a study of glioma-infiltrating T cells (dated by TCRdb to about 2016). Regarding the study in general: Low-grade gliomas were WHO grade II oligodendrogliomas or astrocytomas, and glioblastomas were WHO grade IV tumors sampled at initial rather than recurrent diagnosis. Before surgery, glioma patients were given dexamethasone for six or fewer days. The sequencing target for blood libraries was roughly 4.5- to 11-fold coverage of roughly 1 million peripheral T cells. Glioma tissue, non-neoplastic brain tissue and matched peripheral blood mononuclear cells were used as sources from which TCR alpha- and beta-chain repertoires were sequenced. To measure how far tissue and blood T-cell populations diverged, each tissue-infiltrating repertoire was compared against the peripheral blood repertoire of the same patient. Three low-grade glioma patients, about 8 primary glioblastoma patients and three non-glioma patients contributing non-neoplastic brain tissue were included in the paired cohort. Study-wide findings and limitations: VJ-independent divergence between tissue and blood was lower than expected in non-neoplastic patients but higher than expected in all gliomas, particularly low-grade gliomas. Group comparisons rested on small numbers: three non-neoplastic, three low-grade glioma and eight glioblastoma patients. Only a very small number of CDR3 sequences turned up in both tissue and blood, a result put down to high CDR3 diversity combined with limited sampling. Patients with low tissue-blood divergence were marked by a signature set of shared blood CDR3 motifs, and that set was depleted in highly divergent patients.

Immediately after resection, surgical brain or tumor specimens were cryofrozen in liquid nitrogen, with peripheral blood cells collected concurrently. This clonotype was counted many times. It has no known antigen specificity. Per-nucleotide qualities are absent, and no much larger clonotype sits a single base away. V is pruned by 5 bases and J by 7 bases, leaving 7 bases of the junction without a gene match. The CDR3 contains 14 residues, cysteine and phenylalanine counted. Only CDR3 DNA remains: 42 bases, in frame from the first base. The germline V gene supplies CDR1 MDHEN and CDR2 SYDVKM. TCR alpha and beta CDR3 regions were amplified with the iRepertoire nested amplicon-rescue multiplex PCR (arm-PCR) platform from RNA. One-step reverse transcription and amplification used roughly 100-400 ng of tissue mRNA or PBMC total RNA as input. Following bead purification, Illumina adapters were added through a secondary multiplex PCR, and the libraries were then gel-purified between 200 and 400 bp. Libraries carried internal 6-nucleotide barcodes used for demultiplexing. Sequencing of the libraries was done on an Illumina MiSeq using 2x220 or 2x250 nucleotide paired-end reads. Per the source publication's procedure: Paired reads were merged using FLASH 1.2.11 and aligned with BWA-MEM to the GRCh37 human genome, and TRA and TRB reads were then extracted. For V and J assignment, an IMGT-derived reference of cassette sequences and CDR3 motifs that included pseudogenes was used. Reads were translated in three frames, and productive CDR3s were defined as those with a C...FGXG motif and no stop codons. Clonotypes were defined as unique combinations of V-J cassette pair and CDR3 amino acid sequence. Reads were filtered by Hamming distance, with the threshold set by the sequence error rate of each sample in mapped regions. TCRdb trimmed public reads at Q25 via fastp, called clones via MiXCR and kept in-frame beta chains. Rows with a matching CDR3 protein are joined into one entry that keeps the most common DNA and genes. These V and J calls derive from TCRdb rather than the authors' analysis. For this sample there are about 400,000 distinct CDR3 sequences; 41% appear just once. Together, the top ten hold about 12% of the sample.

The chain employs TRBV28 and TRBJ2-1, with 8 bases in between that match TRBD1. The specimen was glioma tissue, nonneoplastic brain tissue, or PBMCs (not recorded which). This TCR was recovered from a human donor with low-grade glioma or glioblastoma, undergoing nonglioma brain surgery, or in good health (not recorded which). The nucleotides are TGTGCCAGCAGTCCCAGGGGGCGCACAAATGAGCAGTTCTTC. This encodes CASSPRGRTNEQFF. Joined to the reference TRBV28 and TRBJ2-1 proteins, this CDR3 gives the full variable domain: DVKVTQSSRYLVKRTGEKVFLECVQDMDHENMFWYRQDPGLGLRLIYFSYDVKMKEKGDIPEGYSVSREKKERFSLILESASTNQTSMYLCASSPRGRTNEQFFGPGTRLTVL.